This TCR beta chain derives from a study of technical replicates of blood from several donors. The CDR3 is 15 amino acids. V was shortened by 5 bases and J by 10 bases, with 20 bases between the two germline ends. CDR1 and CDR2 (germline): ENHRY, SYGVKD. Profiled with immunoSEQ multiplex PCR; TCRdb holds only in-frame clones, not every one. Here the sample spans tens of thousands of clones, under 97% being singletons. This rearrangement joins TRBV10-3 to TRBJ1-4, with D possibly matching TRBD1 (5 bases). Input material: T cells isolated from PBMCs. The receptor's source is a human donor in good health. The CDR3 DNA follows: TGTGCCATCAGTTCTACCGAGGCCCTGGGGGGAAAACTGTTTTTT. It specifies CAISSTEALGGKLFF.